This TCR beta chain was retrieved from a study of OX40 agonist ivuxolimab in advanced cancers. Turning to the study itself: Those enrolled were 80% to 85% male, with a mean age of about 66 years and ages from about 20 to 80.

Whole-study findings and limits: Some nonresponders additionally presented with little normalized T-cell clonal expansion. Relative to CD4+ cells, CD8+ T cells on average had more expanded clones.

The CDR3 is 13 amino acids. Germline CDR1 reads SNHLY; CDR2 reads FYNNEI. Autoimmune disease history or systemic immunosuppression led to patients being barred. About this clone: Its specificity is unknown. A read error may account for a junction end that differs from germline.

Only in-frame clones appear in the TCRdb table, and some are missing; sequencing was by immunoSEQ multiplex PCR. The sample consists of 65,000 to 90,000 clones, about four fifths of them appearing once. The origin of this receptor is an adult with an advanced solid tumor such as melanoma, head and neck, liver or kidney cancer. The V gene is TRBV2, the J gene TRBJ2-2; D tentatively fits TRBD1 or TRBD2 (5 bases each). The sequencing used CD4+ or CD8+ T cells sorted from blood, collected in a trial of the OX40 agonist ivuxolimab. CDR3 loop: CASREEGRGELFF. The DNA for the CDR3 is TGTGCCAGCAGAGAAGAGGGGCGGGGGGAGCTGTTTTTT.